The next 5 T cell receptor beta chains were all read from a single sample in a study of T-cell memory formation after mild COVID-19 (dated by TCRdb to about 2021). Preparation of the library involved 5' RACE. The listed sequencing device is Illumina NovaSeq 6000. The public sequencing data were trimmed at Q25 with fastp and processed into clonotypes with MiXCR by TCRdb, which kept only in-frame beta chains. Every CDR3 protein is listed once, alongside the most common genes and DNA of its rows. In this sample the table shows approximately 260,000 distinct CDR3 sequences, about a sixth of which occur a single time. The ten largest clonotypes hold 3.5% of the sample. The sequenced sample consisted of PBMCs or a T cell subset sorted from them (not recorded which). These receptor sequences come from a man in his late teens or twenties who had mild COVID-19 (a few samples of this study predate the infection). The sample titles of this study are shuffled in the database, so cell type and time point are left out; the donor was told from shared clones.

This clonotype was detected ten times or more. The chain recombines TRBV12-3 or TRBV12-4 with TRBJ2-3; possibly TRBD2 for D (5 bases). Trimming took off 5 bases at V and 7 bases at J, with 13 bases between the two ends. This CDR3 spans 13 amino acids. CDR3 loop: CASSLLLAHTQYF. Here the CDR3 DNA reads TGTGCCAGCAGTCTCCTCCTAGCTCATACGCAGTATTTT.

The sample holds a few counts of this clonotype. The DNA for the CDR3 is TGTGCCAGCAGCTTAGAAGGGGACGTCGGCTACACCTTC. Protein product: CASSLEGDVGYTF. The gene calls are TRBV7-9 and TRBJ1-2; D is perhaps TRBD1 (5 bases). Deletions cut 1 base from V and 8 bases from J, with 11 bases between. Per germline, CDR1 SEHNR and CDR2 FQNEAQ (reference sequence). CDR3 length: 13 residues.

The chain employs TRBV5-1 and TRBJ2-2, with 7 bases matching TRBD1. The V and J ends lost 2 bases and 4 bases, in that order; junction bases with no gene match: 14. The CDR3 is made up of 18 amino acids. Germline V gene sequence: CDR1 SGHRS, CDR2 YFSETQ. CDR3 in amino acids: CASSLQGPVMRGTGELFF. The CDR3 DNA reads as TGCGCCAGCAGCTTACAGGGGCCAGTTATGAGGGGCACCGGGGAGCTGTTTTTT.

J is TRBJ2-5 and V is TRBV5-1; D gene unclear. V lost 4 bases, J lost 3 bases, and 13 bases lay in between. The CDR3 contains 14 residues. Germline values: CDR1 SGHRS, CDR2 YFSETQ. The DNA of the CDR3 is TGCGCCAGCAGCCCGGGCGGAGCAGAAGAGACCCAGTACTTC. Residues: CASSPGGAEETQYF.

This clonotype was picked up a small number of times. This chain joins TRBV6-2 or TRBV6-3 and TRBJ2-1, with D possibly being TRBD2 (5 bases). With 7 bases removed from V and 0 bases from J, the gap between germline ends came to 10 bases. The V gene's germline CDR1 is MNHEY and CDR2 SVGEGT. The CDR3 consists of 14 residues. CDR3 nucleotide sequence: TGTGCCAGCAATTCCCGGGGCTCCTACAATGAGCAGTTCTTC. It specifies CASNSRGSYNEQFF.